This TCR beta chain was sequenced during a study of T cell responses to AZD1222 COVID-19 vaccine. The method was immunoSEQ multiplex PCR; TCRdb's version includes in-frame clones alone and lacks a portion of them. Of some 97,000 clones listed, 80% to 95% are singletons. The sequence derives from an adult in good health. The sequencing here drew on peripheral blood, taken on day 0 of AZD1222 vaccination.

The CDR3 protein is CASSLAQFTNTGELFF. The CDR3 DNA sequence: TGTGCCAGCTCACTCGCACAATTCACGAACACCGGGGAGCTGTTTTTT. This chain joins TRBV18 and TRBJ2-2; unclear D gene. CDR3 size: 16 residues. Germline V gene data show CDR1 as KGHSH and CDR2 as LQKENI. The germline V and J ends were trimmed by 4 bases and 0 bases, with 12 bases remaining between them.